This passage covers 24 T cell receptor beta chains from one sample sequenced in a study of CD8 T cells in ankylosing spondylitis. TCRdb fed the 5' RACE reads into MiXCR, producing one record per CDR3 protein. Of about 360,000 distinct CDR3 sequences listed, 14% to 15% were seen once; the top ten hold around 0.99%. Material for sequencing was blood, either unsorted or a sorted T cell fraction (not recorded which). All receptors derive from a male donor with ankylosing spondylitis or in good health (not recorded which).

The genes are TRBV4-1 and TRBJ2-1; D is perhaps TRBD1 or TRBD2 (5 bases each). This CDR3 contains 14 residues. Germline CDR1 is MGHRA and CDR2 is YSYEKL. V was cut by 11 bases and J by 4 bases, with 18 bases left in between. The CDR3 nucleotides are TGCGCCGCCTCGAGGGGTGTGGGATACAATGAGCAGTTCTTC. Amino acids: CAASRGVGYNEQFF.

This clonotype was recorded a few times. V and J are TRBV10-3 and TRBJ2-7; 12 bases map to TRBD2. With 6 bases clipped from V and 5 bases from J, the junction kept 5 bases outside the gene matches. The germline V gene encodes CDR1 ENHRY and CDR2 SYGVKD. The CDR3 consists of 14 residues. The CDR3 loop reads CAISPRLAGDEQYF. In DNA, the CDR3 is TGTGCCATCAGCCCCAGACTAGCGGGAGACGAGCAGTACTTC.

V gene TRBV6-5 combines with J gene TRBJ2-2; TRBD2 aligns across 7 bases. CDR3 length equals 16 residues. Unmatched junction bases numbered 5, after V lost 4 bases and J lost 0 bases. CDR1 and CDR2 (germline): MNHEY, SVGAGI. The CDR3 bases are TGTGCCAGCAGTTTTGGGCTAGCGGCGAACACCGGGGAGCTGTTTTTT. Translating it yields CASSFGLAANTGELFF.

In its sample, this clonotype was seen many times. The chain has TRBV3-1 and TRBJ1-5, with TRBD1 matching over 11 bases. Germline CDR1 reads LGHDT; CDR2 reads YNNKEL (reference sequence). J gave up 7 bases and V 6 bases, and 5 bases lay outside the gene matches. This CDR3 spans 14 amino acids. CDR3 residues: CASSWTGGGQPQHF. CDR3 coding DNA: TGTGCCAGCAGTTGGACAGGGGGCGGACAGCCCCAGCATTTT.

This clonotype was detected only a few times. The V call is TRBV5-6, the J call TRBJ1-1; TRBD1 is a possible D gene (5 bases). With 1 base removed from V and 3 bases from J, the gap between germline ends came to 13 bases. The CDR3 extends over 15 amino acids. From germline, CDR1 is SGHDT and CDR2 YYEEEE. The CDR3 here is CASSLPPGGDTEAFF. Here the CDR3 DNA reads TGTGCCAGCAGCTTGCCCCCCGGGGGAGACACTGAAGCTTTCTTT.

This rearrangement joins TRBV4-2 to TRBJ2-1; 10 bases line up with TRBD2. CDR3 length: 17 amino acids. Germline V gene data show CDR1 as LGHNA and CDR2 as YNFKEQ. The J segment lost 3 bases and the V segment lost 0 bases, leaving 5 bases of the junction unmatched. This chain's CDR3 is CASSQEELAGLYNEQFF. DNA of the CDR3: TGTGCCAGCAGCCAAGAAGAACTAGCGGGGCTCTACAATGAGCAGTTCTTC.

The chain employs TRBV18 and TRBJ1-1; 7 bases match TRBD1. J was trimmed by 1 base and V by 6 bases; bases with no gene match: 2. This CDR3 has 13 residues. Per the germline V gene, CDR1 is KGHSH and CDR2 is LQKENI. CDR3 bases: TGTGCCAGCTCGGGACAGAGGAACACTGAAGCTTTCTTT. It yields the protein CASSGQRNTEAFF. The whole variable domain, remainder taken from reference TRBV18 and TRBJ1-1, is NAGVMQNPRHLVRRRGQEARLRCSPMKGHSHVYWYRQLPEEGLKFMVYLQKENIIDESGMPKERFSAEFPKEGPSILRIQQVVRGDSAAYFCASSGQRNTEAFFGQGTRLTVV.

The chain carries TRBV10-3 and TRBJ2-5, with 8 bases that match TRBD2. The CDR3 runs 13 residues. With 9 bases clipped from V and 2 bases from J, the junction kept 5 bases outside the gene matches. Germline V CDR1 and CDR2: ENHRY, SYGVKD. The CDR3 DNA follows: TGTGCCATGGCCGGGACTAGACAAGAGACCCAGTACTTC. Amino acid sequence: CAMAGTRQETQYF.

V is TRBV7-2 and J is TRBJ2-5; 7 nucleotides line up with TRBD1. Germline-derived CDR1 and CDR2 are SGHTA and FQGNSA. V lost 5 bases and J lost 6; bases outside the gene matches: 6. The CDR3 totals 13 residues. CDR3 coding DNA: TGTGCCAGCAGCACACAGGGGCCCAAGACCCAGTACTTC. Encoded protein: CASSTQGPKTQYF.

V gene TRBV30 combines with J gene TRBJ1-1, with D possibly matching TRBD1 (6 bases). The ends were cut back, 2 bases at V and 3 bases at J, with 10 bases in the middle. The CDR3 has 13 residues. CDR1 and CDR2 from the germline V gene are GTSNPN and SVGIG (reference sequence). CDR3 sequence: CAWSKQGDTEAFF. The CDR3 DNA sequence: TGTGCCTGGAGTAAACAGGGAGACACTGAAGCTTTCTTT.

This clonotype was recorded many times. The V and J genes are TRBV6-5 and TRBJ2-7, with unresolved D. CDR1 is MNHEY, CDR2 SVGAGI, per germline. The length of the CDR3 is 15 residues. Trimming cost V 2 bases and J 3 bases, with 14 bases left between them. CDR3 nucleotide sequence: TGTGCCAGCAGTTACCCGCAGTTTGGCGTCTACGAGCAGTACTTC. Its translation is CASSYPQFGVYEQYF.

This clonotype was detected a few times. The chain has TRBV9 and TRBJ2-7; D could derive from TRBD1 or TRBD2 (8 bases each). The V end was cut by 2 bases, the J end by 5 bases, with 20 bases between. The length of the CDR3 is 16 residues. CDR1 and CDR2 from the germline V gene are SGDLS and YYNGEE. CDR3 sequence reads: CASSVGGGQVSHEQYF. CDR3 coding DNA: TGTGCCAGCAGCGTCGGGGGGGGACAGGTTTCCCACGAGCAGTACTTC.

The chain is built from TRBV12-3 or TRBV12-4 and TRBJ2-1, with a weak D call TRBD1 (5 bases). Between the trimmed V and J ends, which lost 2 bases and 10 bases, there was a span of 12 bases. The CDR3 is made up of 13 amino acids. CDR3 region: CASSLRGRKEQFF. In DNA, the CDR3 is TGTGCCAGCAGTTTAAGGGGAAGGAAGGAGCAGTTCTTC.

This chain uses TRBV4-1 with TRBJ2-7; TRBD1 might be the D (6 bases). The V end lost 4 bases, the J end lost 2 bases, and 18 bases lay between the germline ends. The germline V gene has CDR1 MGHRA and CDR2 YSYEKL. CDR3 length equals 16 residues. The CDR3 reads CASSLGQPSVPYEQYF. CDR3 bases: TGCGCCAGCAGCCTCGGACAGCCCTCAGTCCCCTACGAGCAGTACTTC.

The chain is built from TRBV5-1 and TRBJ1-6; 9 bases fit TRBD1. The germline gives CDR1 SGHRS, CDR2 YFSETQ. The length of the CDR3 is 13 residues. V shed 7 bases, J shed 10 bases, and the junction held 6 bases outside the gene matches. The CDR3 nucleotides read TGCGCCAGCGGGACAGGGTGGGGATCACCCCTCCACTTT. Translating it yields CASGTGWGSPLHF. The entire variable domain, with the rest obtained from reference TRBV5-1 and TRBJ1-6, is as follows: KAGVTQTPRYLIKTRGQQVTLSCSPISGHRSVSWYQQTPGQGLQFLFEYFSETQRNKGNFPGRFSGRQFSNSRSEMNVSTLELGDSALYLCASGTGWGSPLHFGNGTRLTVT.

The chain carries TRBV5-1 and TRBJ2-5; TRBD1 matches 9 bases. There are 16 residues in the CDR3. J gave up 3 bases and V 4 bases, and 10 bases lay outside the gene matches. Germline V gives CDR1 SGHRS, CDR2 YFSETQ. Written as DNA, the CDR3 is TGCGCCAGCAGCCCAGGGAGCAGGACAGGGGAAGAGACCCAGTACTTC. It translates to CASSPGSRTGEETQYF. Drawing the rest from reference TRBV5-1 and TRBJ2-5, the complete variable domain is KAGVTQTPRYLIKTRGQQVTLSCSPISGHRSVSWYQQTPGQGLQFLFEYFSETQRNKGNFPGRFSGRQFSNSRSEMNVSTLELGDSALYLCASSPGSRTGEETQYFGPGTRLLVL.

This clonotype was counted only a few times. The rearrangement joins TRBV5-1 to TRBJ1-2; unclear D gene. V gave up 4 bases and J gave up 0 bases, with 7 bases separating them. The length of the CDR3 is 13 residues. The germline CDR1 and CDR2 sequences are SGHRS and YFSETQ. The CDR3 DNA follows: TGCGCCAGCAGCGCGGGATCTAACTATGGCTACACCTTC. Translating gives CASSAGSNYGYTF.

The chain is built from TRBV10-3 and TRBJ2-7, with TRBD2 matching over 10 bases. This CDR3 region has 14 residues. Germline CDR1 reads ENHRY; CDR2 reads SYGVKD. J gave up 6 bases and V 6 bases, and 8 bases lay outside the gene matches. The CDR3 DNA reads TGTGCCATCAGCCCTATGGTAGCGGGAGGCGAGCAGTACTTC. Translating gives CAISPMVAGGEQYF.

The V gene is TRBV7-2, the J gene TRBJ2-5, with TRBD2 matching 11 bases. There are 16 residues in the CDR3. CDR1 is SGHTA and CDR2 is FQGNSA in the germline V gene. The V and J ends lost 3 bases and 5 bases, in that order; junction bases with no gene match: 8. The CDR3 spells CASSLPSGGSGETQYF. CDR3 nucleotide sequence: TGTGCCAGCAGCTTGCCTAGCGGGGGGTCTGGGGAGACCCAGTACTTC.

This clonotype was found many times. V gene TRBV5-1 combines with J gene TRBJ1-6, with TRBD1 identical over 10 bases. The germline CDR1 and CDR2 sequences are SGHRS and YFSETQ. V lost 3 bases and J lost 9; bases outside the gene matches: 6. The CDR3 has 15 amino acids. The CDR3 bases are TGCGCCAGCAGCTCACCGGGACAGGGGACTTCACCCCTCCACTTT. Protein: CASSSPGQGTSPLHF.

This clonotype was observed at least ten times. This chain uses TRBV28 with TRBJ1-1, with TRBD1 as a possible D gene (5 bases). The V and J ends lost 5 bases and 13 bases respectively, with 11 bases between them. CDR1 MDHEN and CDR2 SYDVKM come from the germline V gene. This CDR3 is 10 amino acids long. The CDR3 reads CASSPGTSFF. The CDR3 coding sequence is TGTGCCAGCAGTCCCGGGACGAGTTTCTTT.

This clonotype was seen only a few times. The chain has TRBV7-8 and TRBJ2-1; 12 bases fit TRBD2. This CDR3 contains 15 residues. The J segment lost 7 bases and the V segment lost 1 base, leaving 2 bases of the junction unmatched. In germline, CDR1 is SGHVS, CDR2 FQNEAQ. In nucleotides, the CDR3 is TGTGCCAGCAGCTTAGGGACTAGCGGGACTAATGAGCAGTTCTTC. The encoded protein is CASSLGTSGTNEQFF.

This clonotype was seen many times. This sequence may be a read error, since a much larger clone differs from it by one base. The chain carries TRBV15 and TRBJ1-5, with D unresolved. The CDR3 extends over 12 amino acids. CDR1 and CDR2 from the germline V gene are LNHNV and YYDKDF (reference sequence). CDR3: CATSRDNHPQHF. CDR3 in DNA: TGTGCCACCAGCAGAGATAATCACCCCCAGCATTTT.

This clonotype appeared a few times. J is TRBJ1-4 and V is TRBV20-1; D remains unclear. The CDR3 has 12 residues. Germline values: CDR1 DFQATT, CDR2 SNEGSKA (reference sequence). Trimming shortened V by 6 bases and J by 6 bases, and 11 bases separated the two germline ends. Here the CDR3 DNA reads TGCAGTGCCCACCGAAGTGATGAAAAACTGTTTTTT. Residues: CSAHRSDEKLFF.